The text below deals with one T cell receptor (beta chain). These data are taken from a study of blood T cell repertoires in COVID-19. Overall study context: Collection of acute and convalescent COVID-19 samples took place in the United States, Italy and Spain. The cDNA or gDNA used as material had been derived from T cells, B-cell-depleted T cells, or PBMCs.

In the original processing: Reference gene primer amplification in the assay estimated nucleated cell counts. Using immunoSEQ multiplex PCR, the repertoire was profiled, and TCRdb retains in-frame clones only, with some absent. The V and J calls and the clone size are those of that table, but D and trimming were determined from the DNA. Seen here are 250,000 or so clones, almost 85% observed once, and the top ten hold over 1.5%. The specimen was peripheral blood. The origin of this receptor is a woman aged 80 or over with acute or convalescent COVID-19.

The CDR3 is CASSYSGQLTDTQYF. CDR3 bases: TGTGCCAGCAGTTACTCGGGACAACTCACAGATACGCAGTATTTT. The chain uses TRBV6-2 or TRBV6-3 and TRBJ2-3; D might be TRBD1 (6 bases). V was cut by 0 bases and J by 2 bases, with 9 bases left in between. Germline-derived CDR1 and CDR2 are MNHEY and SVGEGT. The CDR3 contains 15 residues.